This T cell receptor (beta chain) was captured in a study of T cell responses to AZD1222 COVID-19 vaccine. Trimming took off 7 bases at V and 10 bases at J, with 14 bases between the two ends. This CDR3 has 12 amino acids. Germline CDR1 is SNHLY and CDR2 is FYNNEI. Sequencing was performed with immunoSEQ multiplex PCR; in TCRdb, only in-frame clones are kept and a portion is missing. The data contain about 64,000 clones, about 89% of them singletons. Points on this clone: Antigen specificity is unknown.

Points from the study as a whole: Sampling captured repertoires only after the peak T cell response. Only six individuals given AZD1222 were seropositive at baseline. Clonal diversity was possibly underestimated, and white British individuals and females predominated among donors.

This receptor was taken from an adult who received the MenACWY meningococcal vaccine as a control. The chain has TRBV2 and TRBJ2-1, with D perhaps assigned TRBD1 or TRBD2 (5 bases each). The material sequenced was peripheral blood, taken 28 days after the second dose of the MenACWY control vaccine. In DNA, the CDR3 is TGTGCCAGCATCCTTGGGGGAGTAGAGCAGTTCTTC. It encodes CASILGGVEQFF.